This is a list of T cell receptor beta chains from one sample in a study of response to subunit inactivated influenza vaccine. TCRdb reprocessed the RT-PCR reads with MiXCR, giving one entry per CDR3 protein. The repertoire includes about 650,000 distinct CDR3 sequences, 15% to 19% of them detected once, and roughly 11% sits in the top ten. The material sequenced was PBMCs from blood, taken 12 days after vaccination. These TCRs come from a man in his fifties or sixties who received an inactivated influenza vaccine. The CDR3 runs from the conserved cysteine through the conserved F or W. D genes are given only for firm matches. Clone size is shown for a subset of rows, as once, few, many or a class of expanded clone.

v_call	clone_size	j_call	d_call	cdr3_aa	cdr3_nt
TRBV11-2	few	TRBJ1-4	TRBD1	CASSLVGTGGEKLFF	TGTGCCAGCAGCTTAGTAGGGACAGGGGGTGAAAAACTGTTTTTT
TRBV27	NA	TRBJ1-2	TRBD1	CASSLSGGANYGYTF	TGTGCCAGCAGTTTATCAGGGGGCGCTAACTATGGCTACACCTTC
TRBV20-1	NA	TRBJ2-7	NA	CSANRPGVGYEQYF	TGCAGTGCTAACCGTCCGGGCGTCGGCTACGAGCAGTACTTC
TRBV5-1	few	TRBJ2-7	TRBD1	CASSLKGDRNDF	TGCGCCAGCAGCTTGAAAGGGGACAGGAATGACTTC
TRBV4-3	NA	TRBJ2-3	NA	CASSQEGARGGSPDTQYF	TGCGCCAGCAGCCAAGAAGGGGCCAGGGGCGGGTCCCCAGATACGCAGTATTTT
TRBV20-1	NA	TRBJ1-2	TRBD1	CSARDFGQDAVRGYTF	TGCAGTGCTAGAGATTTCGGACAGGATGCTGTTCGGGGCTACACCTTC
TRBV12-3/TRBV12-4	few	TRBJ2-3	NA	CASSFSGFKDTQYF	TGTGCCAGCAGTTTTTCGGGGTTTAAAGATACGCAGTATTTT
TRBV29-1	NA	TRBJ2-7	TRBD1	CSVVLGTGLYEQYF	TGCAGCGTTGTTCTGGGGACAGGGCTTTACGAGCAGTACTTC
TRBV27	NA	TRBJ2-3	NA	CASSFSSLTDTQYF	TGTGCCAGCAGTTTTTCTAGCCTTACAGATACGCAGTATTTT
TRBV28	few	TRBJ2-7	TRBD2	CASSSLGLAGVVYEQYF	TGTGCCAGCAGTTCTCTGGGACTAGCGGGAGTGGTCTACGAGCAGTACTTC
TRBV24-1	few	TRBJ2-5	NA	CATSDIGLTGETQYF	TGTGCCACCAGTGACATCGGGCTAACGGGGGAGACCCAGTACTTC
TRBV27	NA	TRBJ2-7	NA	CASSPIHSAGLLEEQYF	TGTGCCAGCAGTCCAATCCATTCTGCGGGGCTTTTAGAGGAGCAGTACTTC
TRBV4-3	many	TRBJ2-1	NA	CASSQDRLSNEQFF	TGCGCCAGCAGCCAAGATCGACTATCGAATGAGCAGTTCTTC
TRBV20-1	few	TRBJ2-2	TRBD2	CSARDLGERGNTGELFF	TGCAGTGCTAGAGATCTGGGCGAGCGGGGCAACACCGGGGAGCTGTTTTTT
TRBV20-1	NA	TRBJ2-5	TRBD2	CSARGGTSGTQETQYF	TGCAGTGCTAGAGGAGGGACTAGCGGGACACAAGAGACCCAGTACTTC
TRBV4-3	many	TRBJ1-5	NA	CASSQEKGGNQPQHF	TGCGCCAGCAGCCAAGAAAAGGGAGGCAATCAGCCCCAGCATTTT
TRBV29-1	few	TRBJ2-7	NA	CSVELLAGSYAYEQYF	TGCAGCGTTGAATTACTTGCAGGTTCATACGCCTACGAGCAGTACTTC
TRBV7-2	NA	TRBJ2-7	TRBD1	CASSFDSGGEEQYF	TGTGCCAGCAGCTTTGATTCAGGGGGCGAGGAGCAGTACTTC
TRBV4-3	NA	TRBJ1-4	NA	CASSQESQGWEKVHEKLFF	TGCGCCAGCAGCCAAGAGTCTCAGGGTTGGGAGAAAGTGCATGAAAAACTGTTTTTT
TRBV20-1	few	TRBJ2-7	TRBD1	CSAPGTGGYEQYF	TGCAGTGCTCCCGGGACAGGGGGGTACGAGCAGTACTTC
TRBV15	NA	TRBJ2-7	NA	CATSRDLYKDEQYF	TGTGCCACATCCCGGGACCTTTACAAGGACGAGCAGTACTTC
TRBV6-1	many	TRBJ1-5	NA	CASNPGPRISNQPQHF	TGTGCCAGCAACCCGGGACCCAGAATTAGCAATCAGCCCCAGCATTTT
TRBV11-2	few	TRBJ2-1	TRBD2	CASSPFGRARGQFF	TGTGCCAGCAGCCCATTCGGGAGGGCCAGAGGGCAGTTCTTC
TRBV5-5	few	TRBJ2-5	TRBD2	CASSFAPAGEGTQYF	TGTGCCAGCAGCTTTGCCCCCGCGGGGGAGGGGACCCAGTACTTC
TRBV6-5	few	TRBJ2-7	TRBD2	CASSYTSGSSYEQYF	TGTGCCAGCAGTTACACGAGCGGGAGCTCCTACGAGCAGTACTTC
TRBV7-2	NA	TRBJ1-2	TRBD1	CASSSQGGRGVVAGYTF	TGTGCCAGCAGCAGTCAGGGGGGACGCGGGGTGGTCGCTGGCTACACCTTC